The rows below give T cell receptor beta chains drawn from one sample of a study of T-cell memory formation after mild COVID-19. TCRdb re-derived calls from the 5' RACE reads in MiXCR, one entry per CDR3 protein. The sample holds under 700,000 distinct CDR3 sequences, roughly 22% seen once. Sequencing input: PBMCs or a T cell subset sorted from them (not recorded which). The origin of the receptors is an adult woman who had mild COVID-19 (a few samples of this study predate the infection). Cell type and time point are not known. The CDR3 runs from the conserved cysteine through the conserved F or W. Each record gives: V gene, D gene, clone size, J gene, CDR3 DNA, CDR3 protein. A D gene is named only where the DNA matches it firmly. Only some rows state a clone size, as once, few, many or a class for expanded clones.

TRBV20-1	TRBD1	-	TRBJ1-4	TGCAGTTCGCCGGACAGGATTGTTCTCCGTGGGTGTAATGAAAAACTGTTTTTT	CSSPDRIVLRGCNEKLFF
TRBV15	TRBD2	few	TRBJ2-1	TGTGCCACCAGCAGAGGTCGAACAGCGGGAGAGAATGAGCAGTTCTTC	CATSRGRTAGENEQFF
TRBV5-1	-	-	TRBJ2-3	TGCGCCAGCAGTCCCCCGGCAAAGGGACTCACAGATACGCAGTATTTT	CASSPPAKGLTDTQYF
TRBV10-2	-	-	TRBJ2-5	TGCGCCAGCAGTGAGTGGGCACAAGAGACCCAGTACTTC	CASSEWAQETQYF
TRBV6-2/TRBV6-3	-	few	TRBJ2-3	TGTGCCAGCAGTTCTATAGGGTTTAGCACAGATACGCAGTATTTT	CASSSIGFSTDTQYF
TRBV29-1	TRBD2	-	TRBJ2-3	TGCAGCGTTGAGGCGGGGGATTGGTACACAGATACGCAGTATTTT	CSVEAGDWYTDTQYF
TRBV7-9	-	-	TRBJ2-3	TGTGCCAGCAGCCTCCAGGTTAGCACAGATACGCAGTATTTT	CASSLQVSTDTQYF
TRBV6-1	-	-	TRBJ1-2	TGTGCCAGCAGTGAAACGGCTTACTATGGCTACACCTTC	CASSETAYYGYTF
TRBV5-1	TRBD1	few	TRBJ2-2	TGCGCCAGCACGGGACAGGGGCCAAACACCGGGGAGCTGTTTTTT	CASTGQGPNTGELFF
TRBV2	-	once	TRBJ2-1	TGTGCCAGCACCGAAGGACGGAGCTCCTACAATGAGCAGTTCTTC	CASTEGRSSYNEQFF
TRBV5-1	-	many	TRBJ2-1	TGCGCCAGCAGCTTGGGGCGCGATGAGCAGTTCTTC	CASSLGRDEQFF
TRBV6-6	-	-	TRBJ2-3	TGTGCCAGCAATGTGGGGGGGCTTGGCACAGATACGCAGTATTTT	CASNVGGLGTDTQYF
TRBV3-1	TRBD2	few	TRBJ2-2	TGTGCCAGCAGCCAAGGGAGCGGGGGGAACACCGGGGAGCTGTTTTTT	CASSQGSGGNTGELFF
TRBV5-1	-	few	TRBJ1-4	TGCGCCAGCAGGGTTGAGCAGTCTAATGAAAAACTGTTTTTT	CASRVEQSNEKLFF
TRBV5-5	TRBD1	-	TRBJ2-3	TGTGCCAGCAGCTTGGGCAGGGGGCTCGATACGCAGTATTTT	CASSLGRGLDTQYF
TRBV9	-	-	TRBJ2-3	TGTGCCAGCAGCACGAGACAGGCCACAGATACGCAGTATTTT	CASSTRQATDTQYF
TRBV11-2	-	few	TRBJ1-2	TGTGCCAGCAGCTTAACCGACGGGGACTATGGCTACACCTTC	CASSLTDGDYGYTF
TRBV15	TRBD1	-	TRBJ1-5	TGTGCCAGCAGTATTTTCAACCGGGACAGGGGATATAAAGGTAGCAATCAGCCCCAGCATTTT	CASSIFNRDRGYKGSNQPQHF
TRBV20-1	TRBD1	-	TRBJ2-5	TGCAGTACTTTAGGGGGCGCCCGGGAGACCCAGTACTTC	CSTLGGARETQYF
TRBV20-1	TRBD1	-	TRBJ2-3	TGCAGTGCTAGAGGTGGGACAGCCTCCGGCACAGATACGCAGTATTTT	CSARGGTASGTDTQYF
TRBV4-1	-	-	TRBJ2-7	TGCGCCAGCAGCATAGCATCGGGATCAAGCTCCTACGAGCAGTACTTC	CASSIASGSSSYEQYF
TRBV7-6	-	few	TRBJ2-5	TGTGCCAGCAGCCTAGGGGCTCGAAGAGAGACCCAGTACTTC	CASSLGARRETQYF
TRBV19	-	few	TRBJ1-4	TGTGCCAGTACCGCTGGGGGCGAAAAACTGTTTTTT	CASTAGGEKLFF
TRBV30	-	-	TRBJ1-1	TGTGCCTGGAGTGAAGGACAAGCCCCTGAAGCTTTCTTT	CAWSEGQAPEAFF
TRBV5-1	-	few	TRBJ2-7	TGCGCCAGCAGCTTGACGTCAAGCGGGCCATACCCCTACGAGCAGTACTTC	CASSLTSSGPYPYEQYF
TRBV5-1	-	many	TRBJ2-1	TGCGCCAGCACAGTTGCAGGGAGCTCCTACAATGAGCAGTTCTTC	CASTVAGSSYNEQFF
TRBV21-1	-	few	TRBJ1-1	TGTGCCCTCATAATCGGGGTCCCGTGGACCACTGAAGCTTTCTTT	CALIIGVPWTTEAFF
TRBV19	-	many	TRBJ2-1	TGTGCCAGTAGTATAGTTAACAATGAGCAGTTCTTC	CASSIVNNEQFF
TRBV12-3/TRBV12-4	-	-	TRBJ2-7	TGTGCCAGCAGTTCAGACCCAAACACCCAGTACGAGCAGTACTTC	CASSSDPNTQYEQYF
TRBV10-3	TRBD1	few	TRBJ2-5	TGTGCCATCAGTGAAGGGACAGGGGTACAAGAGACCCAGTACTTC	CAISEGTGVQETQYF
TRBV7-2	TRBD1	-	TRBJ1-1	TGTGCCAGCAGTCAGACAGGGGGGATCGAAGCTTTCTTT	CASSQTGGIEAFF
TRBV4-3	TRBD2	-	TRBJ2-3	TGCGCCAGCAGCCAAGTCGTCCCTAGCGGGAGGGCCGCAGATACGCAGTATTTT	CASSQVVPSGRAADTQYF
TRBV12-3/TRBV12-4	TRBD1	few	TRBJ2-7	TGTGCCAGCAGTTTACAGGGGGCCCACTCCTACGAGCAGTACTTC	CASSLQGAHSYEQYF
TRBV19	-	many	TRBJ2-2	TGTGCCAGCAGCACCCACACCGGGGAGCTGTTTTTT	CASSTHTGELFF
TRBV9	TRBD2	few	TRBJ2-5	TGTGCCAGCAGCGTAGGAACGACGGGAGGGCCTTTGGAGACCCAGTACTTC	CASSVGTTGGPLETQYF
TRBV2	TRBD1	few	TRBJ2-7	TGTGCCAGCGGTAGGGGATTTGGGACAGGGGCGTACGAGCAGTACTTC	CASGRGFGTGAYEQYF
TRBV12-3/TRBV12-4	TRBD2	-	TRBJ2-1	TGTGCCAGCAGCCTAAGCGGGAGGGCTAAGAATGAGCAGTTCTTC	CASSLSGRAKNEQFF
TRBV15	-	once	TRBJ2-5	TGTGCCACCAGCAAAGACAGGTTTCAAGAGACCCAGTACTTC	CATSKDRFQETQYF
TRBV5-1	-	-	TRBJ1-2	TGCGCCAGCAGCTTGGGACAGAATCTCTATGGCTACACCTTC	CASSLGQNLYGYTF
TRBV4-1	TRBD1	few	TRBJ2-2	TGCGCCAGCAGCCAGCTCGGACAGGGGGCCGGGGAGCTGTTTTTT	CASSQLGQGAGELFF
TRBV7-8	TRBD1	few	TRBJ2-5	TGTGCCAGCAGCGTTCGGACAGGGAGTGGGGAGACCCAGTACTTC	CASSVRTGSGETQYF
TRBV2	TRBD1	-	TRBJ2-7	TGTGCCAGCAGTGATCGGGGACAGGGGACCTACGAGCAGTACTTC	CASSDRGQGTYEQYF
TRBV12-3/TRBV12-4	-	few	TRBJ2-1	TGTGCCAGCCTACAGGCTAGCAGGGGCTATGAGCAGTTCTTC	CASLQASRGYEQFF
TRBV30	TRBD1	-	TRBJ1-2	TGTGCCTGGAGTCCAGGGGGCGTAGGCTATGGCTACACCTTC	CAWSPGGVGYGYTF
TRBV7-2	TRBD1	-	TRBJ2-5	TGTGCCAGCAGCTCCCGGGACAGGGGGCGTCGAGAGCAGTACTTC	CASSSRDRGRREQYF
TRBV5-6	-	-	TRBJ1-6	TGTGCCAGCAGCTTGGTTGGGGGCTTGGAGTCACCCCTCCACTTT	CASSLVGGLESPLHF
TRBV20-1	TRBD2	few	TRBJ2-1	TGCAGTGCTATGGTGGCTAGCGGGATTTCCTACAATGAGCAGTTCTTC	CSAMVASGISYNEQFF
TRBV29-1	-	few	TRBJ1-1	TGCAGCGTTCAGGACACTGAAGCTTTCTTT	CSVQDTEAFF
TRBV7-3	-	-	TRBJ1-1	TGTGCCAGCAGCTTAACGGTCGGGAGGGACGAAGCTTTCTTT	CASSLTVGRDEAFF
TRBV12-3/TRBV12-4	-	-	TRBJ1-2	TGTGCCAGCAGCGGGATTAACTATGGCTACACCTTC	CASSGINYGYTF
TRBV12-3/TRBV12-4	-	-	TRBJ1-1	TGTGCCAGCAGTCTCGTACGACAGGCGGGGGACACTGAAGCTTTCTTT	CASSLVRQAGDTEAFF
TRBV7-3	TRBD2	-	TRBJ2-5	TGTGCCAGCAGCTCCCGAGGACTAGCGGGGGGGAAAGAGACCCAGTACTTC	CASSSRGLAGGKETQYF
TRBV6-5	-	once	TRBJ1-2	TGTGCCAGCAGGCGGGGCCGAACAGTCATCGGCGGCTACACCTTC	CASRRGRTVIGGYTF
TRBV29-1	-	few	TRBJ1-1	TGCAGCGTTGATGCTCGTGAGGGGACTGAAGCTTTCTTT	CSVDAREGTEAFF
TRBV27	-	few	TRBJ2-7	TGTGCCAGCAGCTACCGGGACCTTAGCTCCTACGAGCAGTACTTC	CASSYRDLSSYEQYF
TRBV6-2/TRBV6-3	-	-	TRBJ1-5	TGTGCCAGCGGAACCCCTGGGCCCCAGCATTTT	CASGTPGPQHF
TRBV7-9	-	once	TRBJ2-3	TGTGCCAGCAGCTTTAGTACTACCACAGATACGCAGTATTTT	CASSFSTTTDTQYF